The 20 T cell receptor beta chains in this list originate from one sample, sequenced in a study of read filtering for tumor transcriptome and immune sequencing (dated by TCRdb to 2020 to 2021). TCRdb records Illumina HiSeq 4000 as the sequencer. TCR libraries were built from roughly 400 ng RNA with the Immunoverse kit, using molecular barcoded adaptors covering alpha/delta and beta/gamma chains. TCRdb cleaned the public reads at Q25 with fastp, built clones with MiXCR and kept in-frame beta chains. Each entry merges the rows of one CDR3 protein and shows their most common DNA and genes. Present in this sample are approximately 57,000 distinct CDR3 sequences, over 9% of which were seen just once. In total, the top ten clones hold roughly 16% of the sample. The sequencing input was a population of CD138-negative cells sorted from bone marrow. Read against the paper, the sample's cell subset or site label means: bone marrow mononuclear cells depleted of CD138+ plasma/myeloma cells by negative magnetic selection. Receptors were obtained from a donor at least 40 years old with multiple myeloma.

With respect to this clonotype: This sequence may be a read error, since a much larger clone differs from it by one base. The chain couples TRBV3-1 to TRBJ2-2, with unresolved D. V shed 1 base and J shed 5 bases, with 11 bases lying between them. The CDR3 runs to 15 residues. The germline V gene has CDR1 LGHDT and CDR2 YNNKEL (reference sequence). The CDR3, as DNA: TGTGCCAGCAGCCAAGGATTCACCCGAACCGGGGAGCTGTTTTTT. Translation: CASSQGFTRTGELFF.

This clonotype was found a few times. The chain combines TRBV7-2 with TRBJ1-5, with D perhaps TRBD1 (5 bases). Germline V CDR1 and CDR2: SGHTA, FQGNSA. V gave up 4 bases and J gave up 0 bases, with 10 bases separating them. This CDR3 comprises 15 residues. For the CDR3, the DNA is TGTGCCAGCAGCTCCCAGGGAAATAGCAATCAGCCCCAGCATTTT. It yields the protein CASSSQGNSNQPQHF.

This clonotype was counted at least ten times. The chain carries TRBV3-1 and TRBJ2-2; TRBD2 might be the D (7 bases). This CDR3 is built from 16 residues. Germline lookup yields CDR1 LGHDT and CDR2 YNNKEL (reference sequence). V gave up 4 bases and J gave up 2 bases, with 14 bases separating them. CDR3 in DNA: TGTGCCAGCAGCCTAAGCGGCGGGGGCAACACCGGGGAGCTGTTTTTT. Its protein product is CASSLSGGGNTGELFF.

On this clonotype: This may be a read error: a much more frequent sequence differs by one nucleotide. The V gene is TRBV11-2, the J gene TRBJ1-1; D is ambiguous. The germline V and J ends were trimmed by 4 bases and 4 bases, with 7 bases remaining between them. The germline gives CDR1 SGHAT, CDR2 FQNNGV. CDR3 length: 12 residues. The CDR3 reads CASSSAGTEAFF. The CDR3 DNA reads TGTGCCAGCAGCTCAGCGGGCACTGAAGCTTTCTTT.

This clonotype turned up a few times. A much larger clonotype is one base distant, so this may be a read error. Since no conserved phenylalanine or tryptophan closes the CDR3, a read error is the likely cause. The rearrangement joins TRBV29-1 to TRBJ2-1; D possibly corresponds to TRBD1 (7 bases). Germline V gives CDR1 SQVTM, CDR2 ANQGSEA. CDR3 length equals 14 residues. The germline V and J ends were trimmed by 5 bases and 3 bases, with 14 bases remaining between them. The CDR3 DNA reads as TGCAGCGTTCGAGACAGGGAGGACTACAATGAGCAGTTCTCC. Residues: CSVRDREDYNEQFS.

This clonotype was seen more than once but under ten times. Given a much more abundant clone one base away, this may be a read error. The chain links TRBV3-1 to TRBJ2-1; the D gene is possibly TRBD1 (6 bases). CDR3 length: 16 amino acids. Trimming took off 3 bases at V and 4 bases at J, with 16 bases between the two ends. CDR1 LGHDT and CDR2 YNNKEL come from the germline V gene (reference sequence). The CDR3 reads CASSQATGTNYNEQFF. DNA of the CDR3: TGTGCCAGCAGCCAGGCAACAGGGACCAATTACAATGAGCAGTTCTTC.

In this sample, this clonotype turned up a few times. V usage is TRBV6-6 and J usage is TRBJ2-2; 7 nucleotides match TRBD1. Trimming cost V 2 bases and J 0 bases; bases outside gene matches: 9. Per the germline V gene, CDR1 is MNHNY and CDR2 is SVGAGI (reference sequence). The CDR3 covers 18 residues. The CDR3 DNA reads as TGTGCCAGCAGTTACGGGGACAGACCAAGCGCGAACACCGGGGAGCTGTTTTTT. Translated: CASSYGDRPSANTGELFF.

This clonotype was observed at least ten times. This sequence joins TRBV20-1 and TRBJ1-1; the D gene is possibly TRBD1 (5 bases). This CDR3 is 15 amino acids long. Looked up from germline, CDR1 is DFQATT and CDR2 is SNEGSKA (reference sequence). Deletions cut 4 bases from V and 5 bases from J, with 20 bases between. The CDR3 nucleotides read TGCAGTGCTATCGAGGGACTGGGAATAAGGACTGAAGCTTTCTTT. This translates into CSAIEGLGIRTEAFF.

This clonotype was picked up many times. The CDR3, as DNA: TGTGCCAGCAGCCGTGAGGCAGATACGCAGTATTTT. Protein: CASSREADTQYF. The chain carries TRBV11-2 and TRBJ2-3; the D is unclear. V lost 5 bases and J 4 bases, leaving 7 bases between the germline ends. CDR3 length: 12 residues. Germline values: CDR1 SGHAT, CDR2 FQNNGV.

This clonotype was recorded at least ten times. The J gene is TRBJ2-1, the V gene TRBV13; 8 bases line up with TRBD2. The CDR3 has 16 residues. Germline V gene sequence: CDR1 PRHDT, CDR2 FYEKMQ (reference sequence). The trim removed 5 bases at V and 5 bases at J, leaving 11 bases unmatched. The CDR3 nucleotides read TGTGCCAGCAGCCCGACGGGCGGGGGGCCGGACAATGAGCAGTTCTTC. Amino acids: CASSPTGGGPDNEQFF.

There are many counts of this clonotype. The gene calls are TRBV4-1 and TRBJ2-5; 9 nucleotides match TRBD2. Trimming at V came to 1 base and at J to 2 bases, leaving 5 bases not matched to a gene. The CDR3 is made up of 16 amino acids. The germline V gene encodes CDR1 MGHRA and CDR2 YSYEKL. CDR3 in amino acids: CASSQAPSGGQETQYF. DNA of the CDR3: TGCGCCAGCAGCCAAGCCCCCAGCGGGGGGCAAGAGACCCAGTACTTC.

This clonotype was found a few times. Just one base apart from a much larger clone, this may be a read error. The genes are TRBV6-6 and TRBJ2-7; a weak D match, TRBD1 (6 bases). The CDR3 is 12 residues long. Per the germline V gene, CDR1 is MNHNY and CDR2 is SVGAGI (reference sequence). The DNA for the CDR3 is TGTGCCCGCAGGGGTCAGGGGCTTGAGCAGTACTTC. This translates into CARRGQGLEQYF.

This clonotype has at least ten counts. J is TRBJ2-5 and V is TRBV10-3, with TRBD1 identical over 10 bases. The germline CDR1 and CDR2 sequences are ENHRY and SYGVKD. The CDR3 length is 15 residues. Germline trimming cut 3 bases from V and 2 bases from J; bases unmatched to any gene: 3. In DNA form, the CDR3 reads TGTGCCATCAGTGAAGGACAGGGGGTGCAAGAGACCCAGTACTTC. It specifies CAISEGQGVQETQYF.

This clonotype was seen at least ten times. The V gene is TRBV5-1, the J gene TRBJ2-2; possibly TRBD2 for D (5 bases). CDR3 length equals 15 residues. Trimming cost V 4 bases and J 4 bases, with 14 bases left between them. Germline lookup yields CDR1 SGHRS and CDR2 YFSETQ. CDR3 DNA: TGCGCCAGCAGCCCTGGAACTAGTCCCACCGGGGAGCTGTTTTTT. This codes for CASSPGTSPTGELFF.

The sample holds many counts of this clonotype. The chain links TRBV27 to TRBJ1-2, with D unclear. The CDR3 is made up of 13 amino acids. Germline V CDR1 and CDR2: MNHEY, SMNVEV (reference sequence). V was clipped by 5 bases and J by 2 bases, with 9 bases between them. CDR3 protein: CASSPGLNYGYTF. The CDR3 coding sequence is TGTGCCAGCAGTCCCGGACTGAACTATGGCTACACCTTC.

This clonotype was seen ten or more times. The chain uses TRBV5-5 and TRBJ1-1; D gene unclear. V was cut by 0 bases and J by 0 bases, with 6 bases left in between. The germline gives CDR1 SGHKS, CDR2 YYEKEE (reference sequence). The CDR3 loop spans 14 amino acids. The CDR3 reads CASSLADMNTEAFF. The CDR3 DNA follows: TGTGCCAGCAGCTTGGCAGACATGAACACTGAAGCTTTCTTT.

CDR3 DNA sequence: TGTGCCAGCAGTTACTCTAGCGGGTGGGTATCCAGTGAGCAGTACTTC. Translation gives CASSYSSGWVSSEQYF. The chain employs TRBV6-5 and TRBJ2-7; 7 nucleotides align to TRBD2. The CDR3 totals 16 residues. Germline V gene lookup returns CDR1 MNHEY and CDR2 SVGAGI. Trimming removed 0 bases from V and 7 bases from J; junction bases left unmatched: 12.

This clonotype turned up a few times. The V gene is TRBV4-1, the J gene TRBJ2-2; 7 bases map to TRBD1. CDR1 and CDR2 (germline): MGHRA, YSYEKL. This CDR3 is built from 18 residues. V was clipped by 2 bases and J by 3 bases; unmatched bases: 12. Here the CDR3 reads CASSQSPSLGGDTGELFF. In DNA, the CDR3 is TGCGCCAGCAGCCAAAGCCCCTCCTTAGGGGGCGACACCGGGGAGCTGTTTTTT.

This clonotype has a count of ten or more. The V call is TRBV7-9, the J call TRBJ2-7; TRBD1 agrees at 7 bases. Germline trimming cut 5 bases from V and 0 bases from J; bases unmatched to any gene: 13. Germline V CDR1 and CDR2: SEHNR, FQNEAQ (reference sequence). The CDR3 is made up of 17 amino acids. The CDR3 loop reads CASSARLRDSSSYEQYF. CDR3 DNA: TGTGCCAGCAGCGCCCGACTCCGGGACAGCAGCTCCTACGAGCAGTACTTC.

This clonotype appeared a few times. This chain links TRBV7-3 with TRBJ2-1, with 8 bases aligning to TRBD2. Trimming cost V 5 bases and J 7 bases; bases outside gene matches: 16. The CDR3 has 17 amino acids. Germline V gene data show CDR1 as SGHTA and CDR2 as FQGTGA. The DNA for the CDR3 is TGTGCCAGCAGCCCTCTGCTTTGGCGGGGGGCCGTGAATGAGCAGTTCTTC. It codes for CASSPLLWRGAVNEQFF.